This TCR beta chain was observed in a study of early T cells in non-severe SARS-CoV-2 infection (dated by TCRdb to about 2021). Regarding the study in general: Because TCR sequencing relied on bulk RNA taken from unsorted whole blood, pairing of alpha and beta chains was not possible.

From the cysteine up to the phenylalanine, the CDR3 has a length of 17 residues. This entry keeps only the CDR3 DNA: 51 bases, framed from base 1. V loses 4 bases, J loses 5 bases, and the germline ends lie 20 bases apart. Looking up the germline V gene yields CDR1 MNHEY and CDR2 SVGAGI. Overall study results and their limits: Matching against VDJdb was skewed toward anti-spike CD8 responses, likely underestimated virus-specific expansions, and missed private and CD4 specificities.

Preparation of the library involved 5' RACE. Sequencing relied on a NextSeq 500. To correct for sequencing error and PCR bias, the TCR library protocol tagged individual cDNA molecules with unique molecular identifiers. Both TCR alpha and beta chains were sequenced, and tight co-correlation was observed between alpha and beta sequence abundances in each sample. The paper's data handling went like this. Decombinator V4 was used to annotate TCR sequences for V gene, J gene and CDR3. TCRs were defined as expanded if a significant change between any two time points was detected under a Poisson model with p below 0.0001. TCR abundances were normalised to the total number of TCRs sequenced per sample and expressed as counts per million. MAIT TCRs were defined by TRAV1-2 paired with TRAJ12, TRAJ20 or TRAJ33, and iNKT TCRs by TRAV10 paired with TRAJ18. VDJdb, accessed 1 November 2021, was searched for CMV, EBV and SARS-CoV-2 annotated TCRs, with TCRs annotated for multiple antigens excluded. Using fastp at Q25 and MiXCR, TCRdb reprocessed the public reads and kept productive beta chains. Entries that share a CDR3 protein sequence are merged under the most common genes and DNA. These V and J calls derive from TCRdb rather than the authors' analysis. The sample table contains about 98,000 distinct CDR3 sequences; only one count was recorded for around 15% of them. The ten largest clones add up to roughly 6.4% of the sample.

Set within a cohort of healthcare workers in London, UK, this nested case-control study involved weekly PCR testing of nasopharyngeal swabs along with blood sampling. Healthcare workers were recruited between 23 and 31 March 2020, during the week of the UK lockdown, and were followed weekly for up to about 16 weeks. This clonotype showed up just a few times. It lacks a known antigen. Base qualities are not recorded, but no much larger clone differs from it by a single base. Recombination joined TRBV6-5 with TRBJ2-2, with a tentative D gene TRBD1 over 6 matching bases. Sequencing was done on a sample of whole blood. The TCR comes from an adult who was a healthcare worker with PCR-confirmed SARS-CoV-2 infection or an uninfected control (not recorded which). The nucleotides are TGTGCCAGCAGTTTTCGGGACACCCTATCCTTTACCGGGGAGCTGTTTTTT. Its protein reads: CASSFRDTLSFTGELFF.